This T cell receptor (beta chain) was sequenced for a study of blood T cell repertoires in COVID-19. Looking at the study overall: The samples span acute and convalescent COVID-19 from the United States, Italy and Spain. From T cells, B-cell-depleted T cells, or PBMCs came the material, which was cDNA or gDNA.

There are 14 residues in the CDR3. Germline-derived CDR1 and CDR2 are MNHEY and SVGAGI. The V end was cut by 3 bases, the J end by 4 bases, with 12 bases between. The age range of participants was 18 to 89 years, with residence in 20 to 25 US areas. Clinical history reported by participants formed the basis on which cohorts were assigned. TCRdb's table, derived via immunoSEQ multiplex PCR, lists solely in-frame clones and lacks some. The table has fewer than 450,000 clones, around nine tenths seen once. The chain is built from TRBV6-5 and TRBJ1-1, with TRBD1 as a possible D gene (5 bases). The material sequenced was PBMCs or T cells enriched from blood (not recorded which). This TCR came from a woman aged 18-29 years who had recovered from COVID-19. The chain's CDR3 is CASSYGGEGTEAFF. As DNA, the CDR3 is TGTGCCAGCAGTTATGGGGGGGAGGGCACTGAAGCTTTCTTT.